These T cell receptor beta chains were read from a single sample in a study of T-cell memory formation after mild COVID-19. TCRdb independently ran MiXCR on the 5' RACE reads; one entry per CDR3 protein. The repertoire holds about 340,000 distinct CDR3 sequences, with about 15% as singletons. The source material was PBMCs or a T cell subset sorted from them (not recorded which). The source is a young man who had mild COVID-19 (a few samples of this study predate the infection). Cell type and time point are not known. CDR3s include the opening cysteine and the closing phenylalanine or tryptophan. Each record gives: V gene, J gene, clone size, D gene, CDR3 protein, CDR3 DNA. The D gene is left open where the match is weak. The size of a clone is reported for some rows only, either as once, few or many, or as a class for expanded clones.

TRBV11-2	TRBJ2-7	NA	NA	CASSLAQVLLYEQYF	TGTGCCAGCAGCTTAGCGCAGGTCCTCCTCTACGAGCAGTACTTC
TRBV12-5	TRBJ2-5	NA	NA	CASAIDRLGTQYF	TGTGCTAGTGCCATCGACCGGCTAGGGACCCAGTACTTC
TRBV7-3	TRBJ1-1	NA	NA	CASSLTQGSIAEAFF	TGTGCCAGCAGCTTAACTCAGGGGAGCATTGCTGAAGCTTTCTTT
TRBV7-2	TRBJ1-2	NA	NA	CASSPGTTPNGYTF	TGTGCCAGCAGCCCCGGGACTACCCCTAATGGCTACACCTTC
TRBV14	TRBJ2-5	few	NA	CASSQNPGAGGETQYF	TGTGCCAGCAGCCAAAATCCGGGAGCCGGCGGAGAGACCCAGTACTTC
TRBV7-2	TRBJ2-2	few	NA	CASSLDVPNFNTGELFF	TGTGCCAGCAGCTTAGACGTCCCCAACTTTAACACCGGGGAGCTGTTTTTT
TRBV28	TRBJ2-1	few	NA	CASKGGGPFSEQFF	TGTGCCAGCAAGGGGGGGGGCCCTTTCAGTGAGCAGTTCTTC
TRBV19	TRBJ1-1	NA	NA	CASSISAGPAFF	TGTGCCAGTAGTATTAGTGCAGGGCCGGCTTTCTTT
TRBV6-5	TRBJ1-1	NA	TRBD1	CASSYSTSGTAEAFF	TGTGCCAGCAGTTACTCTACAAGCGGGACAGCCGAAGCTTTCTTT
TRBV5-1	TRBJ2-1	NA	NA	CASRPWAGYTYNEQFF	TGCGCCAGCAGGCCCTGGGCGGGGTATACCTACAATGAGCAGTTCTTC
TRBV4-2	TRBJ2-2	many	NA	CASSQVSAGELFF	TGTGCCAGCAGCCAGGTTTCGGCCGGGGAGCTGTTTTTT
TRBV20-1	TRBJ1-6	many	NA	CSARDRDSYNSPLHF	TGCAGTGCTAGAGATCGGGACTCCTATAATTCACCCCTCCACTTT
TRBV12-3/TRBV12-4	TRBJ2-4	NA	NA	CASRRPPDHIQYF	TGTGCCAGCAGGAGACCCCCGGATCACATTCAGTACTTC
TRBV5-1	TRBJ1-1	few	NA	CASSLGVGGSDTEAFF	TGCGCCAGCAGCTTGGGGGTCGGGGGATCGGACACTGAAGCTTTCTTT
TRBV12-3/TRBV12-4	TRBJ2-3	NA	NA	CASSQMTGTDTQYF	TGTGCCAGCAGCCAGATGACAGGCACAGATACGCAGTATTTT
TRBV29-1	TRBJ2-1	NA	TRBD1	CSVDSDRPSYNEQFF	TGCAGCGTTGATTCGGACAGGCCCTCCTACAATGAGCAGTTCTTC
TRBV7-2	TRBJ1-2	few	NA	CASSRIVPTPGYTF	TGTGCCAGCAGCCGTATCGTCCCAACGCCTGGCTACACCTTC